Following are 23 T cell receptor beta chains from one sample sequenced in a study of beta chain features in type 1 diabetes. Whole-study results and caveats: Among patients with Type 1 diabetes, TCRB CDR3s were moderately but significantly shorter in every one of the four CD4+ subsets.

As every portion of the isolated RNA was reverse transcribed, the sequencing read expressed TCRB transcripts. The table came from immunoSEQ multiplex PCR; TCRdb's copy has only in-frame clones and leaves some out. The sample comprises 300,000 to 400,000 clones, roughly 14% of which are singletons, and about 0.015% rests with the top ten. For these TCRs, the target antigens are not known. Sequencing was done on a sample of naive CD4+ T cells from blood. Every receptor here comes from a woman younger than 35 with type 1 diabetes.

This clone turned up a few times. This sequence joins TRBV13 and TRBJ2-1; 12 nucleotides align to TRBD2. This CDR3 comprises 18 residues. V dropped 5 bases and J dropped 2; count of bases not matched to a gene: 10. The germline CDR1 and CDR2 sequences are PRHDT and FYEKMQ (reference sequence). CDR3 protein: CASSPPWTSGIAYNEQFF. CDR3 DNA sequence: TGTGCCAGCAGCCCTCCCTGGACTAGCGGGATAGCCTACAATGAGCAGTTCTTC.

This chain links TRBV5-6 with TRBJ2-7; 11 bases map to TRBD2. The V and J ends lost 3 bases and 5 bases, in that order; junction bases with no gene match: 10. The CDR3 consists of 16 residues. Per the germline V gene, CDR1 is SGHDT and CDR2 is YYEEEE. CDR3 bases: TGTGCCAGCAGCTCTATCCTAGCGGGAGGTGTCCACGAGCAGTACGTC. It encodes CASSSILAGGVHEQYV.

The gene calls are TRBV5-1 and TRBJ1-1, with 8 bases matching TRBD1. The ends lost 4 bases at V and 0 bases at J; junction bases unmatched: 8. This CDR3 is 16 amino acids long. Germline V CDR1 and CDR2: SGHRS, YFSETQ. The DNA for the CDR3 is TGCGCCAGCAGCCATGGGACAGGCTACATGAACACTGAAGCTTTCTTT. Amino acids: CASSHGTGYMNTEAFF.

The V gene is TRBV11-2, the J gene TRBJ2-3; TRBD2 agrees at 14 bases. CDR3 length: 18 amino acids. V lost 3 bases, J lost 3 bases, and 8 bases stayed unmatched. Per the germline V gene, CDR1 is SGHAT and CDR2 is FQNNGV. CDR3: CASSFIGGLAGATDTQYF. CDR3 nucleotides: TGTGCCAGCAGCTTTATTGGGGGACTAGCGGGAGCGACAGATACGCAGTATTTT.

This clone was seen only a few times. This chain connects TRBV5-4 to TRBJ1-5; 8 nucleotides match TRBD1. Germline V lookup: CDR1 SGHNT, CDR2 YYREEE (reference sequence). CDR3 length: 15 residues. V lost 4 bases to trimming and J lost 4 bases; unmatched junction nucleotides: 7. Here the CDR3 reads CASSPGQGRNQPQHF. CDR3 sequence (DNA): TGTGCCAGCAGCCCCGGACAGGGACGGAATCAGCCCCAGCATTTT.

This clone has just a few counts. V gene TRBV30 combines with J gene TRBJ1-5, with 7 bases matching TRBD1. The CDR3 has 16 amino acids. The germline V gene encodes CDR1 GTSNPN and CDR2 SVGIG (reference sequence). The trim removed 0 bases at V and 4 bases at J, leaving 9 bases unmatched. The CDR3 DNA reads as TGTGCCTGGAGTGTAGGTCAGGGGGTGCTAAATCAGCCCCAGCATTTT. Residues: CAWSVGQGVLNQPQHF. The full variable domain, completed using reference TRBV30 and TRBJ1-5, is SQTIHQWPATLVQPVGSPLSLECTVEGTSNPNLYWYRQAAGRGLQLLFYSVGIGQISSEVPQNLSASRPQDRQFILSSKKLLLSDSGFYLCAWSVGQGVLNQPQHFGDGTRLSIL.

This clone was picked up a small number of times. The chain employs TRBV5-1 and TRBJ2-5, with 9 bases fitting TRBD1. In germline, CDR1 is SGHRS, CDR2 YFSETQ. The CDR3 totals 16 residues. The trim removed 5 bases at V and 4 bases at J, leaving 12 bases unmatched. This CDR3 reads CASSLFPGQGVETQYF. In DNA, the CDR3 is TGCGCCAGCAGTCTCTTCCCGGGACAGGGAGTAGAGACCCAGTACTTC.

The gene calls are TRBV28 and TRBJ2-1, with 11 bases identical to TRBD2. This CDR3 spans 16 amino acids. V trimming: 6 bases; J trimming: 4 bases; junction bases outside the gene matches: 8. Germline V gene data show CDR1 as MDHEN and CDR2 as SYDVKM. This CDR3 is CASSELAGGVYNEQFF. Written as DNA, the CDR3 is TGTGCCAGCAGCGAATTAGCGGGAGGGGTTTACAATGAGCAGTTCTTC. Based on the CDR3 plus reference TRBV28 and TRBJ2-1, the full variable domain is DVKVTQSSRYLVKRTGEKVFLECVQDMDHENMFWYRQDPGLGLRLIYFSYDVKMKEKGDIPEGYSVSREKKERFSLILESASTNQTSMYLCASSELAGGVYNEQFFGPGTRLTVL.

Only a few counts were recorded for this clone. V and J are TRBV11-2 and TRBJ1-2; 9 bases line up with TRBD1. The CDR3 has 14 residues. Germline CDR1 and CDR2: SGHAT and FQNNGV. Germline trimming cut 1 base from V and 5 bases from J; bases unmatched to any gene: 2. This chain's CDR3 is CASSLGTGVYGYTF. CDR3 coding DNA: TGTGCCAGCAGCTTAGGGACAGGGGTGTATGGCTACACCTTC.

The chain has TRBV14 and TRBJ2-3, with 9 bases lining up with TRBD2. J was trimmed by 2 bases and V by 9 bases; bases with no gene match: 6. The CDR3 is made up of 14 amino acids. Germline CDR1 reads SGHDN; CDR2 reads FVKESK. CDR3 residues: CASKRGANTDTQYF. The CDR3 DNA reads TGTGCCAGTAAGCGGGGGGCTAACACAGATACGCAGTATTTT. Variable domain in full (rest from reference TRBV14 and TRBJ2-3): EAGVTQFPSHSVIEKGQTVTLRCDPISGHDNLYWYRRVMGKEIKFLLHFVKESKQDESGMPNNRFLAERTGGTYSTLKVQPAELEDSGVYFCASKRGANTDTQYFGPGTRLTVL.

The chain carries TRBV2 and TRBJ2-1, with 9 bases matching TRBD2. With 2 bases clipped from V and 4 bases from J, the junction kept 3 bases outside the gene matches. CDR3 size: 15 residues. The germline V gene encodes CDR1 SNHLY and CDR2 FYNNEI. The chain's CDR3 is CASSERLAEYNEQFF. Written as DNA, the CDR3 is TGTGCCAGCAGTGAAAGACTAGCGGAGTACAATGAGCAGTTCTTC. Full variable domain (missing parts from reference TRBV2 and TRBJ2-1): EPEVTQTPSHQVTQMGQEVILRCVPISNHLYFYWYRQILGQKVEFLVSFYNNEISEKSEIFDDQFSVERPDGSNFTLKIRSTKLEDSAMYFCASSERLAEYNEQFFGPGTRLTVL.

In this sample, this clone turned up a few times. CDR3 loop: CASSLGTGGWQPQHF. CDR3 nucleotides: TGCGCCAGCAGCCTGGGAACAGGGGGCTGGCAGCCCCAGCATTTT. The chain has TRBV5-1 and TRBJ1-5; 9 nucleotides match TRBD1. CDR1 and CDR2 (germline): SGHRS, YFSETQ. V lost 4 bases and J lost 7; bases outside the gene matches: 9. The CDR3 is made up of 15 amino acids.

This clone was observed a few times. The CDR3 is CSAGSGGEQYV. In nucleotides, the CDR3 is TGCAGTGCTGGAAGCGGGGGCGAGCAGTACGTC. This chain links TRBV20-1 with TRBJ2-7, with TRBD2 identical over 8 bases. The ends lost 5 bases at V and 6 bases at J; junction bases unmatched: 3. This CDR3 has 11 amino acids. Per germline, CDR1 DFQATT and CDR2 SNEGSKA (reference sequence).

The gene calls are TRBV7-9 and TRBJ1-2; 11 positions match TRBD1. There are 16 residues in the CDR3. J was trimmed by 3 bases and V by 4 bases; bases with no gene match: 7. Per germline, CDR1 SEHNR and CDR2 FQNEAQ (reference sequence). This chain's CDR3 is CASSSWTGGDHYGYTF. The CDR3 nucleotides read TGTGCCAGCAGCTCATGGACAGGGGGCGATCACTATGGCTACACCTTC.

V and J are TRBV7-2 and TRBJ2-7, with D possibly being TRBD1 (6 bases). Germline loops: CDR1 SGHTA, CDR2 FQGNSA. Trimming took 1 base from V and 2 from J, leaving 15 bases between them. This CDR3 has 16 residues. The DNA of the CDR3 is TGTGCCAGCAGCTTAGGGCCGACAGGCTTAGCCTACGAGCAGTACTTC. Translation: CASSLGPTGLAYEQYF.

This clone has just a few counts. This CDR3 is also generated by other DNA sequences in the sample. The genes are TRBV7-9 and TRBJ1-4; D is perhaps TRBD1 (5 bases). Germline CDR1 SEHNR, CDR2 FQNEAQ (reference sequence). The V gene lost 7 bases and the J gene lost 2 bases, with 11 bases spanning the gap. This CDR3 comprises 14 residues. The DNA for the CDR3 is TGTGCCAGCACCTACCGGGGGACTAATGAAAAACTGTTTTTT. Translation: CASTYRGTNEKLFF.

The chain is built from TRBV6-6 and TRBJ1-1; D perhaps matches TRBD1 (6 bases). Per the germline V gene, CDR1 is MNHNY and CDR2 is SVGAGI (reference sequence). Trimming left V 6 bases short and J 5 bases short, with 13 bases between. The CDR3 is 13 residues long. The CDR3 sequence: CASSPAQGTEAFF. The CDR3 region has the DNA TGTGCCAGCAGCCCCGCCCAGGGGACTGAAGCTTTCTTT.

In its sample, this clone was seen a few times. This chain links TRBV14 with TRBJ2-7; the D gene is possibly TRBD1 (6 bases). CDR1 SGHDN and CDR2 FVKESK come from the germline V gene. Trimming took off 11 bases at V and 3 bases at J, with 29 bases between the two ends. CDR3 size: 17 residues. As DNA, the CDR3 is TGTGCCTCCTGGGACATTACAATGGAAGGCCTCTTCTACGAGCAGTACGTC. This sequence encodes CASWDITMEGLFYEQYV.

The chain recombines TRBV7-9 with TRBJ2-2; 7 bases align to TRBD1. The V and J ends lost 5 bases and 1 base, in that order; junction bases with no gene match: 10. The CDR3 has 17 amino acids. From germline, CDR1 is SEHNR and CDR2 FQNEAQ (reference sequence). The CDR3 sequence is CASSPTDRALNTGELFF. The CDR3 nucleotides read TGTGCCAGCAGCCCTACTGACAGGGCTTTGAACACCGGGGAGCTGTTTTTT.

V is TRBV18 and J is TRBJ2-7; D is unclear. Germline-derived CDR1 and CDR2 are KGHSH and LQKENI. V lost 2 bases, J lost 2 bases, and 7 bases lay in between. The CDR3 is 13 amino acids. CDR3 amino acids: CASSPDITYEQYF. The CDR3, as DNA: TGTGCCAGCTCACCAGACATCACCTACGAGCAGTACTTC.

The chain employs TRBV5-1 and TRBJ2-2, with 9 nucleotides matching TRBD1. Unmatched junction bases numbered 10, after V lost 5 bases and J lost 5 bases. The CDR3 is made up of 16 amino acids. Germline CDR1 SGHRS, CDR2 YFSETQ. The CDR3 loop is CASRRGQGSMTGELFF. The CDR3 DNA sequence: TGCGCCAGCAGGAGAGGACAGGGGTCCATGACCGGGGAGCTGTTTTTT. Drawing the rest from reference TRBV5-1 and TRBJ2-2, the complete variable domain is KAGVTQTPRYLIKTRGQQVTLSCSPISGHRSVSWYQQTPGQGLQFLFEYFSETQRNKGNFPGRFSGRQFSNSRSEMNVSTLELGDSALYLCASRRGQGSMTGELFFGEGSRLTVL.

This chain joins TRBV30 and TRBJ1-3; no firm D call. V was pared by 8 bases and J by 1 base, with 9 bases between. CDR1 and CDR2 from the germline V gene are GTSNPN and SVGIG (reference sequence). This CDR3 is 12 amino acids long. The CDR3, as DNA: TGTGCCCGGACCGGTTCTGGAAACACCATATATTTT. Its translation: CARTGSGNTIYF.

The chain employs TRBV7-2 and TRBJ1-2; 8 nucleotides agree with TRBD1. CDR1 is SGHTA and CDR2 is FQGNSA in the germline V gene. The CDR3 is made up of 15 amino acids. The V and J ends lost 4 bases and 4 bases, in that order; junction bases with no gene match: 8. Written as DNA, the CDR3 is TGTGCCAGCAGCTCAGTAGTGGGACAGGCCTATGGCTACACCTTC. Translation: CASSSVVGQAYGYTF.